The rows below give T cell receptor beta chains drawn from one sample of a study of OX40 agonist ivuxolimab in advanced cancers. Generated by immunoSEQ multiplex PCR, the TCRdb table keeps only in-frame clones and is missing some. The data hold some 46,000 clones, with around nine tenths observed a single time. Here the sequenced sample was CD4+ or CD8+ T cells sorted from blood, taken in a trial of the OX40 agonist ivuxolimab. Receptor source: an adult with an advanced solid tumor such as melanoma, head and neck, liver or kidney cancer. The CDR3 runs from the conserved cysteine through the conserved F or W. The order of the fields is V gene, D gene, clone size, J gene, CDR3 DNA, CDR3 protein. The D gene is left open where the match is weak. Not all rows give a size; the values are once, few, many and, for expanded clones, a class.

V gene: TRBV28; D gene: NA; clone size: NA; J gene: TRBJ1-2; CDR3 DNA: TGTGCCAGCGAGAGGGTAGGCTACACCTTC; CDR3 protein: CASERVGYTF
V gene: TRBV9; D gene: NA; clone size: NA; J gene: TRBJ2-7; CDR3 DNA: TGTGCCAGCAGCGCCTCCATCGGGGCATACGAGCAGTACTTC; CDR3 protein: CASSASIGAYEQYF
V gene: TRBV28; D gene: TRBD2; clone size: once; J gene: TRBJ2-1; CDR3 DNA: TGTGCCAGCAGTCCCGGGGGGAGCGCCTACAATGAGCAGTTCTTC; CDR3 protein: CASSPGGSAYNEQFF
V gene: TRBV11-2; D gene: TRBD2; clone size: NA; J gene: TRBJ2-3; CDR3 DNA: TGTGCCAGCAGCATTAGCGGGAGGGCAGATACGCAGTATTTT; CDR3 protein: CASSISGRADTQYF
V gene: TRBV19; D gene: NA; clone size: NA; J gene: TRBJ1-1; CDR3 DNA: TGTGCCAGTAGTCCGGGCACTGAAGCTTTCTTT; CDR3 protein: CASSPGTEAFF
V gene: TRBV9; D gene: NA; clone size: NA; J gene: TRBJ1-2; CDR3 DNA: TGTGCCAGCAGCGTAGGGGGCGGGTCTAACTATGGCTACACCTTC; CDR3 protein: CASSVGGGSNYGYTF
V gene: TRBV11-2; D gene: NA; clone size: NA; J gene: TRBJ1-2; CDR3 DNA: TGTGCCAGCACCTCGCGGGGGGGCTGGAATGGCTACACCTTC; CDR3 protein: CASTSRGGWNGYTF
V gene: TRBV9; D gene: NA; clone size: NA; J gene: TRBJ1-4; CDR3 DNA: TGTGCCAGCAGCGTAGCGGTGGGAACAACTAATGAAAAACTGTTTTTT; CDR3 protein: CASSVAVGTTNEKLFF
V gene: TRBV7-8; D gene: NA; clone size: NA; J gene: TRBJ1-5; CDR3 DNA: TGTGCCAGCAGCTTAGGGCGGGCCCCCAGCAATCAGCCCCAGCATTTT; CDR3 protein: CASSLGRAPSNQPQHF
V gene: TRBV29-1; D gene: TRBD1; clone size: NA; J gene: TRBJ2-1; CDR3 DNA: TGCAGCGTTGAAAGGGGGACAGGGCACAATGAGCAGTTCTTC; CDR3 protein: CSVERGTGHNEQFF
V gene: TRBV6-5; D gene: NA; clone size: few; J gene: TRBJ1-2; CDR3 DNA: TGTGCCAGCAGGGCAAGGAACTATGGCTACACCTTC; CDR3 protein: CASRARNYGYTF
V gene: TRBV7-3; D gene: TRBD1; clone size: NA; J gene: TRBJ1-2; CDR3 DNA: TGTGCCAGCAGCCCTATTAGGGACAGGGGCTATCAAACAGGTAACTATGGCTACACCTTC; CDR3 protein: CASSPIRDRGYQTGNYGYTF
V gene: TRBV14; D gene: NA; clone size: NA; J gene: TRBJ2-3; CDR3 DNA: TGTGCCAGCAGCCATTCGGGACTTAGGACAGATACGCAGTATTTT; CDR3 protein: CASSHSGLRTDTQYF
V gene: TRBV6-6; D gene: NA; clone size: NA; J gene: TRBJ1-3; CDR3 DNA: TGTGCCAGCAGGGCACAGGGTTATGGAAACACCATATATTTT; CDR3 protein: CASRAQGYGNTIYF
V gene: TRBV7-2; D gene: NA; clone size: NA; J gene: TRBJ2-7; CDR3 DNA: TGTGCCAGCAGCTTTCTTTCGGGGGTGGAGAGGAGGGAGCAGTACTTC; CDR3 protein: CASSFLSGVERREQYF
V gene: TRBV19; D gene: NA; clone size: NA; J gene: TRBJ2-1; CDR3 DNA: TGTGCCAGTAGTATAGACAGGATCACCTCGCCGGGCCACAACAATGAGCAGTTCTTC; CDR3 protein: CASSIDRITSPGHNNEQFF
V gene: TRBV10-1; D gene: NA; clone size: NA; J gene: TRBJ2-2; CDR3 DNA: TGCGCCAGCCCCCCGGGACGGTTCAATTGGACCGGGGAGCTGTTTTTT; CDR3 protein: CASPPGRFNWTGELFF
V gene: TRBV6-5; D gene: NA; clone size: NA; J gene: TRBJ2-2; CDR3 DNA: TGTGCCAGCAGTGACGTAAACACCGGGGAGCTGTTTTTT; CDR3 protein: CASSDVNTGELFF
V gene: TRBV7-3; D gene: NA; clone size: NA; J gene: TRBJ2-5; CDR3 DNA: TGTGCCAGCAGCCCACTACAGGGTCACGAGACCCAGTACTTC; CDR3 protein: CASSPLQGHETQYF
V gene: TRBV4-1; D gene: TRBD2; clone size: NA; J gene: TRBJ2-3; CDR3 DNA: TGCGCCAGCAGCCCCCGAGCACTAGCGGCCACAGATACGCAGTATTTT; CDR3 protein: CASSPRALAATDTQYF
V gene: TRBV10-1; D gene: NA; clone size: NA; J gene: TRBJ1-1; CDR3 DNA: TGCGCCAGCAAAGGGCCGGCCGGCACTGAAGCTTTCTTT; CDR3 protein: CASKGPAGTEAFF
V gene: TRBV14; D gene: TRBD2; clone size: NA; J gene: TRBJ2-7; CDR3 DNA: TGTGCCAGCAGCCAAGGCCTAGCGGGATTTCGGTCCTACGAGCAGTACTTC; CDR3 protein: CASSQGLAGFRSYEQYF
V gene: TRBV6-1; D gene: NA; clone size: once; J gene: TRBJ2-7; CDR3 DNA: TGTGCCAGCAGTGAAACCTCCAGCTACGAGCAGTACTTC; CDR3 protein: CASSETSSYEQYF
V gene: TRBV28; D gene: NA; clone size: NA; J gene: TRBJ1-5; CDR3 DNA: TGTGCCAGCAGTTTATTAGGCGCGCGTGAGGATCAGCCCCAGCATTTT; CDR3 protein: CASSLLGAREDQPQHF
V gene: TRBV20-1; D gene: NA; clone size: NA; J gene: TRBJ2-2; CDR3 DNA: TGCAGTGCTAGGGACGGGGAGCTGTTTTTT; CDR3 protein: CSARDGELFF
V gene: TRBV2; D gene: NA; clone size: once; J gene: TRBJ1-5; CDR3 DNA: TGTGCCAGCAGTGGGGGCGGAGGCGGAGAACAGCCCCAGCATTTT; CDR3 protein: CASSGGGGGEQPQHF
V gene: TRBV4-2; D gene: NA; clone size: NA; J gene: TRBJ2-3; CDR3 DNA: TGTGCCAGCAGCCAAGGGGTCGATCGATCGAGCACAGATACGCAGTATTTT; CDR3 protein: CASSQGVDRSSTDTQYF
V gene: TRBV21-1; D gene: NA; clone size: NA; J gene: TRBJ2-7; CDR3 DNA: TGTGCCAGCCAGTTCTTAGCGGGAGAGGAGGAGCAGTACTTC; CDR3 protein: CASQFLAGEEEQYF
V gene: TRBV7-3; D gene: NA; clone size: NA; J gene: TRBJ2-2; CDR3 DNA: TGTGCCAGCAGCGGGACGCCCTCGAACACCGGGGAGCTGTTTTTT; CDR3 protein: CASSGTPSNTGELFF
V gene: TRBV30; D gene: TRBD2; clone size: once; J gene: TRBJ2-3; CDR3 DNA: TGTGCCTGGAGCGGCGGGAGGCCCAGCACAGATACGCAGTATTTT; CDR3 protein: CAWSGGRPSTDTQYF
V gene: TRBV23-1; D gene: NA; clone size: NA; J gene: TRBJ1-5; CDR3 DNA: TGCGCCAGCAGTCAACCCCTCCTTGTGCAGGCGGGTGCAAGTCAGCCCCAGCATTTT; CDR3 protein: CASSQPLLVQAGASQPQHF
V gene: TRBV7-9; D gene: NA; clone size: NA; J gene: TRBJ2-5; CDR3 DNA: TGTGCCAGCAGCTCTCCCCGGCAGCCGACGCTCAAAGAGACCCAGTACTTC; CDR3 protein: CASSSPRQPTLKETQYF
V gene: TRBV6-1; D gene: NA; clone size: few; J gene: TRBJ2-5; CDR3 DNA: TGTGCCAGCAGTGAGGACACTAGAGAGACCCAGTACTTC; CDR3 protein: CASSEDTRETQYF
V gene: TRBV7-9; D gene: NA; clone size: NA; J gene: TRBJ2-7; CDR3 DNA: TGTGCCAGCAGCGACAGACGAGATTCTCACGAGCAGTACTTC; CDR3 protein: CASSDRRDSHEQYF
V gene: TRBV5-5; D gene: NA; clone size: NA; J gene: TRBJ1-1; CDR3 DNA: TGTGCCAGCAGCTTGTCGGTGGCGAACACTGAAGCTTTCTTT; CDR3 protein: CASSLSVANTEAFF
V gene: TRBV5-5; D gene: TRBD1; clone size: NA; J gene: TRBJ2-7; CDR3 DNA: TGTGCCAGCAGCCGCCGGGACAGGGACTACGAGCAGTACTTC; CDR3 protein: CASSRRDRDYEQYF
V gene: TRBV5-4; D gene: NA; clone size: NA; J gene: TRBJ1-2; CDR3 DNA: TGTGCCAGCAGCTTGGCATCCCAGGGTAACTATGGCTACACCTTC; CDR3 protein: CASSLASQGNYGYTF
V gene: TRBV4-1; D gene: NA; clone size: NA; J gene: TRBJ2-5; CDR3 DNA: TGCGCCAGCAGCCAAGATGAGACTACCACACAGCAGTACTTC; CDR3 protein: CASSQDETTTQQYF
V gene: TRBV5-1; D gene: NA; clone size: NA; J gene: TRBJ1-2; CDR3 DNA: TGCGCCAGCAGCGATAGGACAGCGAAAAGTGGCTACACCTTC; CDR3 protein: CASSDRTAKSGYTF
V gene: TRBV11-3; D gene: NA; clone size: NA; J gene: TRBJ1-1; CDR3 DNA: TGTGCCAGCAGTAGGAAGATGAACACTGAAGCTTTCTTT; CDR3 protein: CASSRKMNTEAFF
V gene: TRBV5-1; D gene: TRBD1; clone size: NA; J gene: TRBJ2-7; CDR3 DNA: TGCGCCAGCAGGGGAGACAGGGTTCGGGACGAGCAGTACTTC; CDR3 protein: CASRGDRVRDEQYF
V gene: TRBV30; D gene: NA; clone size: NA; J gene: TRBJ2-7; CDR3 DNA: TGTGCCTGGAGTGTTGGTGGGGGACGATACGAGCAGTACTTC; CDR3 protein: CAWSVGGGRYEQYF
V gene: TRBV6-1; D gene: NA; clone size: once; J gene: TRBJ2-4; CDR3 DNA: TGTGCCAGCAGTGTCGGTCAGGGGGGAGACATTCAGTACTTC; CDR3 protein: CASSVGQGGDIQYF
V gene: TRBV5-1; D gene: TRBD2; clone size: NA; J gene: TRBJ2-4; CDR3 DNA: TGCGCCAGCAGCCCAGGGACTAGCGGGTTAGCCAAAAACATTCAGTACTTC; CDR3 protein: CASSPGTSGLAKNIQYF
V gene: TRBV11-3; D gene: NA; clone size: NA; J gene: TRBJ2-3; CDR3 DNA: TGTGCCAGCAGCGCCCGCGGGCCAGATACGCAGTATTTT; CDR3 protein: CASSARGPDTQYF
V gene: TRBV27; D gene: NA; clone size: NA; J gene: TRBJ1-4; CDR3 DNA: TGTGCCAGCAGTTTTGTGGCCGCAGGGGAAGAAAAACTGTTTTTT; CDR3 protein: CASSFVAAGEEKLFF
V gene: TRBV15; D gene: NA; clone size: NA; J gene: TRBJ2-5; CDR3 DNA: TGTGCCACCAGCAGAGGAGGCAGGGGTGGAGCAGAGACCCAGTACTTC; CDR3 protein: CATSRGGRGGAETQYF
V gene: TRBV11-3; D gene: NA; clone size: once; J gene: TRBJ2-1; CDR3 DNA: TGTGCCAGCAGCCATGTAGGGGCCAGCTCCTACAATGAGCAGTTCTTC; CDR3 protein: CASSHVGASSYNEQFF
V gene: TRBV27; D gene: NA; clone size: NA; J gene: TRBJ2-1; CDR3 DNA: TGTGCCAGCAGCCACGACAGACTCCAAAGTTGGGGGTTCTTC; CDR3 protein: CASSHDRLQSWGFF
V gene: TRBV19; D gene: NA; clone size: NA; J gene: TRBJ2-5; CDR3 DNA: TGTGCCAGTAGCGGAGCCCCGTTTGGGACCCAGTACTTC; CDR3 protein: CASSGAPFGTQYF
V gene: TRBV19; D gene: NA; clone size: NA; J gene: TRBJ2-5; CDR3 DNA: TGTGCCAGTACCAACCGTCCCCAAGAGACCCAGTACTTC; CDR3 protein: CASTNRPQETQYF
V gene: TRBV28; D gene: NA; clone size: NA; J gene: TRBJ1-5; CDR3 DNA: TGTGCCAGCAGTTTGGGGCAGGGCTGGCAGCCCCAGCATTTT; CDR3 protein: CASSLGQGWQPQHF
V gene: TRBV21-1; D gene: NA; clone size: NA; J gene: TRBJ2-5; CDR3 DNA: TGTGCCAGCAGCACCAAACCTTCTACAGGCCCTCAAGAGACCCAGTACTTC; CDR3 protein: CASSTKPSTGPQETQYF
V gene: TRBV30; D gene: NA; clone size: NA; J gene: TRBJ2-7; CDR3 DNA: TGTGCCTGGGGGCAGGCAGGAAACGAGCAGTACTTC; CDR3 protein: CAWGQAGNEQYF
V gene: TRBV5-6; D gene: NA; clone size: NA; J gene: TRBJ2-3; CDR3 DNA: TGTGCCAGCAGCTTGGAGACGACCCCGCTCACAGATACGCAGTATTTT; CDR3 protein: CASSLETTPLTDTQYF
V gene: TRBV18; D gene: TRBD1; clone size: NA; J gene: TRBJ2-2; CDR3 DNA: TGTGCCAGCTCACGGACAGGGGGCTCCGGGGAGCTGTTTTTT; CDR3 protein: CASSRTGGSGELFF
V gene: TRBV19; D gene: NA; clone size: NA; J gene: TRBJ2-5; CDR3 DNA: TGTGCCAGTAGTCAGTGGGTAGGTGGGGGAGAAGAGACCCAGTACTTC; CDR3 protein: CASSQWVGGGEETQYF
V gene: TRBV7-9; D gene: TRBD2; clone size: NA; J gene: TRBJ2-1; CDR3 DNA: TGTGCCAGCGGACTAGCGGGAGTAAATGAGCAGTTCTTC; CDR3 protein: CASGLAGVNEQFF